The entry below describes one T cell receptor beta chain. The data derive from a study of blood T cell repertoires in COVID-19. Study-level background: Sources were T cells, B-cell-depleted T cells, or PBMCs; the material itself was cDNA or gDNA.

The germline V and J ends were trimmed by 5 bases and 10 bases, with 18 bases remaining between them. There are 13 residues in the CDR3. The germline gives CDR1 SEHNR, CDR2 FQNEAQ (reference sequence). The method was immunoSEQ multiplex PCR; TCRdb's version includes in-frame clones alone and lacks a portion of them. The sample contains about 26,000 clones, roughly 90% of which appear only once. The sequencing sample was made of peripheral blood. The chain has TRBV7-9 and TRBJ2-7, with D possibly being TRBD2 (6 bases). This sequence originates from a human donor in a cohort sampled during active COVID-19. The CDR3 DNA reads as TGTGCCAGCAGCGCGGAGGGTATCCTACGCCAGTACTTC. Its translation is CASSAEGILRQYF.